The clone carrying this TCR beta chain was found a few times. This entry is derived from a study of patients and donors after allogeneic stem cell transplantation. TCRdb used MiXCR to reprocess the RT-PCR reads, holding one entry per CDR3 protein. Of some 200,000 distinct CDR3 sequences detected, 41% appear once; the ten largest clones hold 33%. V lost 3 bases and J 3 bases, leaving 13 bases between the germline ends. CDR3 size: 16 residues. Germline CDR1 reads SGDLS; CDR2 reads YYNGEE. This chain uses TRBV9 with TRBJ1-6, with D uncertain. The receptor comes from a human donor who was either an allogeneic HSCT recipient or a stem cell or donor lymphocyte infusion donor (not recorded which). It is not recorded whose cells these are; they may come from a transplant donor. Material for sequencing was blood, either unsorted or a sorted T cell fraction (not recorded which). CDR3 coding DNA: TGTGCCAGCAGCGCCGGAGGCGCCCACTATAATTCACCCCTCCACTTT. It translates to CASSAGGAHYNSPLHF.